Listed here are 21 T cell receptor beta chains from one sample, sequenced in a study of blood T cell repertoires in COVID-19. Here immunoSEQ multiplex PCR was the method, and the copy in TCRdb shows in-frame clones only, minus some. Of 300,000 to 400,000 clones in the sample, 80% to 90% are singletons; the top ten hold 7.5% to 10%. The sample consisted of peripheral blood. The receptor set was obtained from a man aged 30 to 45 with COVID-19, enrolled during active disease.

The chain combines TRBV5-1 with TRBJ1-1, with TRBD1 as a possible D gene (5 bases). The CDR3 sequence is 13 residues long. Looked up from germline, CDR1 is SGHRS and CDR2 is YFSETQ. The V gene lost 5 bases and the J gene lost 0 bases, with 8 bases spanning the gap. In DNA form, the CDR3 reads TGCGCCAGCAGAATGGACATGAACACTGAAGCTTTCTTT. Residues: CASRMDMNTEAFF. Supplemented by reference TRBV5-1 and TRBJ1-1, the full variable domain reads KAGVTQTPRYLIKTRGQQVTLSCSPISGHRSVSWYQQTPGQGLQFLFEYFSETQRNKGNFPGRFSGRQFSNSRSEMNVSTLELGDSALYLCASRMDMNTEAFFGQGTRLTVV.

The chain carries TRBV19 and TRBJ2-1, with D unresolved. This CDR3 is built from 15 residues. CDR1 is LNHDA, CDR2 SQIVND, per germline (reference sequence). Trimming removed 7 bases from V and 3 bases from J, with 16 bases in between. CDR3 DNA sequence: TGTGCCAGTATCTCCCCCCTCGGCGGCTACAATGAGCAGTTCTTC. Translating it yields CASISPLGGYNEQFF.

V gene TRBV13 combines with J gene TRBJ2-4; D perhaps matches TRBD1 (5 bases). CDR1 is PRHDT, CDR2 FYEKMQ, per germline (reference sequence). Between the trimmed V and J ends, which lost 2 bases and 2 bases, there was a span of 13 bases. The CDR3 length is 16 residues. The CDR3, as DNA: TGTGCCAGCAGCTTACGGGCAGGGCTGACCAAAAACATTCAGTACTTC. Amino acid sequence: CASSLRAGLTKNIQYF.

This chain connects TRBV19 to TRBJ2-7; 8 bases match TRBD1. Germline values: CDR1 LNHDA, CDR2 SQIVND (reference sequence). This CDR3 is built from 16 residues. J was trimmed by 3 bases and V by 1 base; bases with no gene match: 8. This CDR3 reads CASSIVLGQASYEQYF. DNA for the CDR3: TGTGCCAGTAGTATAGTCTTGGGACAGGCAAGCTACGAGCAGTACTTC.

This clone has only a few counts. The chain recombines TRBV4-3 with TRBJ2-7, with D perhaps matching TRBD2 (5 bases). Germline V lookup: CDR1 LGHNA, CDR2 YSLEER. The V and J ends lost 0 bases and 6 bases respectively, with 15 bases between them. The CDR3 is 15 residues long. The CDR3 is CASSQDEASRGEQYF. The CDR3 DNA reads as TGCGCCAGCAGCCAAGATGAAGCGAGTCGGGGCGAGCAGTACTTC.

This chain connects TRBV9 to TRBJ2-2; D is perhaps TRBD1 (5 bases). In germline, CDR1 is SGDLS, CDR2 YYNGEE. The CDR3 loop spans 16 amino acids. V shed 0 bases and J shed 5 bases, with 14 bases lying between them. The CDR3 nucleotides are TGTGCCAGCAGCGTAGAGTTCAGGGTACGGACCGGGGAGCTGTTTTTT. This codes for CASSVEFRVRTGELFF. The whole variable domain, filled in from reference TRBV9 and TRBJ2-2, reads DSGVTQTPKHLITATGQRVTLRCSPRSGDLSVYWYQQSLDQGLQFLIQYYNGEERAKGNILERFSAQQFPDLHSELNLSSLELGDSALYFCASSVEFRVRTGELFFGEGSRLTVL.

J is TRBJ1-2 and V is TRBV9, with 11 nucleotides matching TRBD1. The J segment lost 6 bases and the V segment lost 3 bases, leaving 7 bases of the junction unmatched. Germline V lookup: CDR1 SGDLS, CDR2 YYNGEE. The CDR3 loop spans 15 amino acids. The CDR3 DNA is TGTGCCAGCAGCGATCCGGGACAGGGGGTAAATGGCTACACCTTC. Translating it yields CASSDPGQGVNGYTF.

This clone was observed a few times. The CDR3 loop reads CASTLAGASFSYEQYF. CDR3 sequence (DNA): TGTGCCAGCACCCTAGCGGGAGCCTCGTTTTCCTACGAGCAGTACTTC. The genes are TRBV28 and TRBJ2-7, with 10 positions matching TRBD2. CDR1 is MDHEN and CDR2 is SYDVKM in the germline V gene. V dropped 7 bases and J dropped 1; count of bases not matched to a gene: 10. This CDR3 contains 16 residues.

The chain combines TRBV19 with TRBJ1-5; 7 bases fit TRBD1. This CDR3 contains 15 residues. Germline V CDR1 and CDR2: LNHDA, SQIVND (reference sequence). Trimming at V came to 5 bases and at J to 2 bases, leaving 6 bases not matched to a gene. The CDR3: CASSSPGQGNQPQHF. DNA for the CDR3: TGTGCCAGTAGTTCCCCTGGACAGGGCAATCAGCCCCAGCATTTT.

This clone was observed once. The chain combines TRBV5-6 with TRBJ2-2; D remains unclear. Germline lookup yields CDR1 SGHDT and CDR2 YYEEEE. Trimming cost V 4 bases and J 2 bases, with 15 bases left between them. This CDR3 is 16 amino acids long. CDR3 coding DNA: TGTGCCAGCAGCCTACCCGACATTTATAACACCGGGGAGCTGTTTTTT. Protein: CASSLPDIYNTGELFF.

V usage is TRBV5-6 and J usage is TRBJ2-1, with 7 bases that match TRBD2. The CDR3 is 15 amino acids. V was clipped by 2 bases and J by 5 bases; unmatched bases: 7. Looked up from germline, CDR1 is SGHDT and CDR2 is YYEEEE. CDR3 in DNA: TGTGCCAGCAGCTTCCTTTCTGCGGGGGACAATGAGCAGTTCTTC. Translated: CASSFLSAGDNEQFF.

This CDR3 reads CSASAQGGVIYGYTF. The DNA for the CDR3 is TGCAGTGCTAGTGCCCAGGGAGGAGTAATTTATGGCTACACCTTC. V and J are TRBV20-1 and TRBJ1-2; weak D call: TRBD1 (5 bases). There are 15 residues in the CDR3. V lost 3 bases to trimming and J lost 5 bases, with 19 bases between them. In germline, CDR1 is DFQATT, CDR2 SNEGSKA (reference sequence).

This chain connects TRBV27 to TRBJ1-2; a possible D gene is TRBD1 (5 bases). Trimming took 2 bases from V and 3 from J, leaving 10 bases between them. This CDR3 is 14 amino acids long. Looked up from germline, CDR1 is MNHEY and CDR2 is SMNVEV (reference sequence). CDR3: CASSLRGIHYGYTF. CDR3 nucleotide sequence: TGTGCCAGCAGTTTAAGGGGCATTCACTATGGCTACACCTTC.

The V and J genes are TRBV10-2 and TRBJ2-7; 12 bases are a match to TRBD1. V was clipped by 2 bases and J by 5 bases; unmatched bases: 4. Germline CDR1 WSHSY, CDR2 SAAADI. The length of the CDR3 is 15 residues. The CDR3 DNA is TGCGCCAGCAGTGAGACGGGACAGGGGGCCCACGAGCAGTACTTC. It encodes CASSETGQGAHEQYF.

CDR3 loop: CAIRTGWDEQYF. In nucleotides, the CDR3 is TGTGCCATCCGGACAGGGTGGGACGAGCAGTACTTC. J is TRBJ2-7 and V is TRBV12-3 or TRBV12-4, with 8 bases matching TRBD1. The V gene end was trimmed by 10 bases and the J gene end by 5 bases; junction bases not matched to a gene: 7. The CDR3 totals 12 residues.

The rearrangement links TRBV11-2 to TRBJ2-1; 10 nucleotides agree with TRBD2. From germline, CDR1 is SGHAT and CDR2 FQNNGV. J lost 5 bases, V lost 4 bases, and 5 bases had no gene match. There are 15 residues in the CDR3. CDR3 sequence reads: CASSSLAGVNNEQFF. The CDR3 region has the DNA TGTGCCAGCAGCTCGCTAGCGGGAGTTAACAATGAGCAGTTCTTC.

The chain links TRBV30 to TRBJ1-5; D might be TRBD1 (5 bases). V gave up 1 base and J gave up 7 bases, with 11 bases separating them. Germline assignment: CDR1 GTSNPN and CDR2 SVGIG (reference sequence). CDR3 size: 13 residues. The CDR3 DNA is TGTGCCTGGAGTGCAGAAGACAGCCAGCCCCAGCATTTT. Translated: CAWSAEDSQPQHF.

Of note for this clone: This sample also contains other DNA sequences that code for the same CDR3. The V call is TRBV18, the J call TRBJ2-3, with D perhaps TRBD1 (6 bases). The CDR3 sequence is 14 residues long. Trimming pared 4 bases from V and 3 bases from J, leaving 11 bases between. In germline, CDR1 is KGHSH, CDR2 LQKENI. The CDR3 reads CASSRGQGTDTQYF. In DNA, the CDR3 is TGTGCCAGCTCACGGGGGCAGGGTACAGATACGCAGTATTTT.

The V gene is TRBV3-1 (or the pseudogene TRBV3-2), the J gene TRBJ2-1, with 11 bases that match TRBD2. Germline CDR1 reads LGHDT; CDR2 reads YNNKEL (reference sequence). V gave up 3 bases and J gave up 6 bases; unmatched junction bases: 7. The length of the CDR3 is 16 residues. The CDR3 sequence: CASSQAGTSGLNEQFF. CDR3 sequence (DNA): TGTGCCAGCAGCCAGGCCGGGACTAGCGGTCTCAATGAGCAGTTCTTC.

This clone appeared a single time. DNA of the CDR3: TGCAGCGTGAGGTTGACAGGGTTGGGGCAGTACTTC. It translates to CSVRLTGLGQYF. This chain joins TRBV29-1 and TRBJ2-7; 7 nucleotides match TRBD1. CDR3 length: 12 amino acids. The junction had 11 bases not matched to a gene; V was cut back by 6 bases and J by 9 bases. Germline V lookup: CDR1 SQVTM, CDR2 ANQGSEA.

The CDR3 DNA sequence: TGTGCCAGCACCATAAGGGGTTCACCCCTCCACTTT. Amino acid sequence: CASTIRGSPLHF. The genes are TRBV11-2 and TRBJ1-6, with D tentatively TRBD1 (5 bases). Germline values: CDR1 SGHAT, CDR2 FQNNGV. Trimming removed 7 bases at V and 9 bases at J, with 10 bases between. The CDR3 has 12 residues.